Presented here are 32 T cell receptor beta chains from one specimen sequenced in a study of T cells after yellow fever vaccination. TCRdb re-called the 5' RACE reads with MiXCR, one entry per CDR3 protein. The table shows some 500,000 distinct CDR3 sequences, with less than 15% occurring only once. The source was PBMCs, collected on the day of the yellow fever booster vaccination. These receptors originate from a man aged 25 to 40 who received the YFV17D yellow fever vaccine.

This clonotype was picked up many times. The gene calls are TRBV23-1 and TRBJ2-5; maybe TRBD2 (5 bases). TRBV23-1 is noted as an ORF with a role that remains uncertain. Trimming took off 2 bases at V and 4 bases at J, with 14 bases between the two ends. This CDR3 is 15 amino acids long. The CDR3 sequence: CASSQPRKRVETQYF. CDR3 in DNA: TGCGCCAGCAGTCAACCCAGGAAGAGGGTAGAGACCCAGTACTTC.

This chain uses TRBV20-1 with TRBJ2-5, with D possibly being TRBD2 (7 bases). CDR1 is DFQATT and CDR2 is SNEGSKA in the germline V gene (reference sequence). CDR3 length equals 14 residues. Trimming shortened V by 5 bases and J by 2 bases, and 15 bases separated the two germline ends. The CDR3 region has the DNA TGCAGTGCTCCGCGAGGGGGGGTACAAGAGACCCAGTACTTC. Translated: CSAPRGGVQETQYF.

The table lists this clonotype with a few counts. The rearrangement uses TRBV5-8 and TRBJ2-5, with D perhaps TRBD1 (5 bases). The CDR3 runs 15 residues. The V gene's germline CDR1 is SGHTS and CDR2 YDEGEE. V was shortened by 4 bases and J by 4 bases, with 17 bases between the two germline ends. In DNA, the CDR3 is TGTGCCAGCAGCGTTTCAGGGTACCGATTAGAGACCCAGTACTTC. Protein: CASSVSGYRLETQYF.

This clonotype was counted between two and nine times. The CDR3 coding sequence is TGTGCCAGCAGCTTAGGAGTGTTGGTTTCGCAGTATTTT. This gives the protein CASSLGVLVSQYF. This rearrangement joins TRBV7-2 to TRBJ2-3; D not resolved. Trimming stripped 1 base from V and 10 bases from J, with 12 bases between. From germline, CDR1 is SGHTA and CDR2 FQGNSA. There are 13 residues in the CDR3.

This clonotype showed up just a few times. The chain couples TRBV27 to TRBJ1-1; D is uncertain. The CDR3 extends over 15 amino acids. Trimming pared 2 bases from V and 10 bases from J, leaving 20 bases between. Germline assignment: CDR1 MNHEY and CDR2 SMNVEV (reference sequence). CDR3 region: CASSLGGREIYIAFF. CDR3 DNA sequence: TGTGCCAGCAGTTTAGGCGGGAGGGAGATCTACATAGCTTTCTTT.

This clonotype showed up just a few times. The V call is TRBV5-6, the J call TRBJ2-1; 7 bases are shared with TRBD2. The trim removed 0 bases at V and 4 bases at J, leaving 7 bases unmatched. The CDR3 extends over 16 amino acids. In germline, CDR1 is SGHDT, CDR2 YYEEEE. CDR3 in amino acids: CASSLAASGHYNEQFF. The CDR3 region has the DNA TGTGCCAGCAGCTTGGCCGCTAGCGGCCATTACAATGAGCAGTTCTTC. The full variable domain, completed using reference TRBV5-6 and TRBJ2-1, is DAGVTQSPTHLIKTRGQQVTLRCSPKSGHDTVSWYQQALGQGPQFIFQYYEEEERQRGNFPDRFSGHQFPNYSSELNVNALLLGDSALYLCASSLAASGHYNEQFFGPGTRLTVL.

The gene calls are TRBV29-1 and TRBJ2-7; 8 positions agree with TRBD1. CDR3 length: 12 residues. Looked up from germline, CDR1 is SQVTM and CDR2 is ANQGSEA. V shed 7 bases and J 2 bases; nucleotides not matched to a gene: 4. The DNA of the CDR3 is TGCAGCGGAGGACAGGGAACCTACGAGCAGTACTTC. It codes for CSGGQGTYEQYF.

This clonotype was seen only a few times. The rearrangement joins TRBV20-1 to TRBJ2-7; TRBD1 aligns across 12 bases. Looked up from germline, CDR1 is DFQATT and CDR2 is SNEGSKA (reference sequence). J gave up 7 bases and V 4 bases, and 8 bases lay outside the gene matches. The CDR3 sequence is 14 residues long. This CDR3 reads CSATRDRGLGEQYF. In DNA, the CDR3 is TGCAGTGCTACCCGGGACAGGGGGCTCGGGGAGCAGTACTTC.

This clonotype was seen at least ten times. The V and J genes are TRBV12-3 or TRBV12-4 and TRBJ2-7, with 8 bases that match TRBD1. V trimming: 8 bases; J trimming: 3 bases; junction bases outside the gene matches: 6. The CDR3 is 13 amino acids. CDR3 residues: CASGQGKGYEQYF. Written as DNA, the CDR3 is TGTGCCAGCGGACAGGGTAAGGGCTACGAGCAGTACTTC.

The chain uses TRBV7-2 and TRBJ2-3; D call uncertain. The CDR3 is made up of 13 amino acids. Per germline, CDR1 SGHTA and CDR2 FQGNSA. V was clipped by 2 bases and J by 0 bases, with 3 bases between them. CDR3 sequence reads: CASSLLSTDTQYF. In DNA, the CDR3 is TGTGCCAGCAGCTTACTAAGCACAGATACGCAGTATTTT. Combining the CDR3 with reference TRBV7-2 and TRBJ2-3 gives the whole variable domain GAGVSQSPSNKVTEKGKDVELRCDPISGHTALYWYRQSLGQGLEFLIYFQGNSAPDKSGLPSDRFSAERTGGSVSTLTIQRTQQEDSAVYLCASSLLSTDTQYFGPGTRLTVL.

This sequence joins TRBV2 and TRBJ2-7, with 7 bases aligning to TRBD1. J gave up 0 bases and V 6 bases, and 5 bases lay outside the gene matches. The CDR3 runs to 14 residues. The germline V gene has CDR1 SNHLY and CDR2 FYNNEI. The CDR3 DNA sequence: TGTGCCAGCAGGGCACAGGGGTCCTCCTACGAGCAGTACTTC. It is translated as CASRAQGSSYEQYF.

This clonotype was seen a few times. The V call is TRBV20-1, the J call TRBJ2-3, with TRBD2 matching 14 bases. Germline-derived CDR1 and CDR2 are DFQATT and SNEGSKA (reference sequence). Trimming cost V 4 bases and J 1 base; bases outside gene matches: 7. The CDR3 loop spans 17 amino acids. The CDR3 loop reads CSAKTSGRASGTDTQYF. As DNA, the CDR3 is TGCAGTGCTAAGACTAGCGGGAGGGCTTCTGGCACAGATACGCAGTATTTT.

This clonotype was observed at least ten times. This chain uses TRBV7-2 with TRBJ2-3; D is perhaps TRBD2 (6 bases). The CDR3 loop spans 15 amino acids. The V and J ends lost 3 bases and 0 bases respectively, with 10 bases between them. Germline V gene lookup returns CDR1 SGHTA and CDR2 FQGNSA. The CDR3 loop reads CASSLNAGSTDTQYF. CDR3 DNA sequence: TGTGCCAGCAGCTTGAATGCGGGAAGCACAGATACGCAGTATTTT.

This clonotype was detected only a few times. V and J are TRBV6-2 or TRBV6-3 and TRBJ2-2; D not certain. CDR3 length equals 13 residues. Germline V CDR1 and CDR2: MNHEY, SVGEGT. V was clipped by 6 bases and J by 6 bases, with 11 bases between them. Here the CDR3 DNA reads TGTGCCAGCAGCGCGCTTAAAGCCGGGGAGCTGTTTTTT. This gives the protein CASSALKAGELFF.

The chain uses TRBV27 and TRBJ2-7; maybe TRBD2 (6 bases). V shed 0 bases and J shed 2 bases, with 14 bases lying between them. The CDR3 is 16 amino acids. Germline V lookup: CDR1 MNHEY, CDR2 SMNVEV (reference sequence). CDR3 coding DNA: TGTGCCAGCAGTTTATCGGGCAGGAGGGGAGCCTACGAGCAGTACTTC. Residues: CASSLSGRRGAYEQYF.

This CDR3 is CASSLDRGRQFF. CDR3 DNA sequence: TGTGCCAGCAGCTTAGATCGGGGGCGGCAGTTCTTC. The rearrangement joins TRBV11-2 to TRBJ2-1, with D possibly being TRBD1 or TRBD2 (6 bases each). Per germline, CDR1 SGHAT and CDR2 FQNNGV. V was pared by 0 bases and J by 12 bases, with 9 bases between. The CDR3 runs to 12 residues.

This clonotype was counted a few times. This rearrangement joins TRBV7-2 to TRBJ1-3; D call uncertain. Deletions cut 1 base from V and 0 bases from J, with 7 bases between. The CDR3 runs 15 residues. Germline CDR1 reads SGHTA; CDR2 reads FQGNSA. CDR3 DNA sequence: TGTGCCAGCAGCTTAGATGGTGTCTCTGGAAACACCATATATTTT. Translated: CASSLDGVSGNTIYF.

In this sample, this clonotype turned up a few times. This sequence joins TRBV7-9 and TRBJ2-7; D is unclear. The CDR3 is made up of 14 amino acids. V shed 3 bases and J shed 3 bases, with 12 bases lying between them. CDR1 and CDR2 (germline): SEHNR, FQNEAQ (reference sequence). The CDR3 coding sequence is TGTGCCAGCAGCTTGTATCCGGTCGGCTACGAGCAGTACTTC. This gives the protein CASSLYPVGYEQYF.

V usage is TRBV6-5 and J usage is TRBJ1-6; no definite D call. V dropped 0 bases and J dropped 10 bases, with 13 bases sitting between them. Germline assignment: CDR1 MNHEY and CDR2 SVGAGI. The CDR3 sequence is 15 residues long. The CDR3, as DNA: TGTGCCAGCAGTTACTCGAAGGACCTGGTATCACCCCTCCACTTT. Translation: CASSYSKDLVSPLHF.

This chain connects TRBV7-9 to TRBJ2-2, with 7 bases fitting TRBD1. Germline values: CDR1 SEHNR, CDR2 FQNEAQ (reference sequence). The CDR3 loop spans 16 amino acids. V lost 6 bases to trimming and J lost 2 bases; unmatched junction nucleotides: 9. This CDR3 reads CASRRLGGDNTGELFF. For the CDR3, the DNA is TGTGCCAGCAGGCGCCTAGGGGGCGATAACACCGGGGAGCTGTTTTTT.

The chain has TRBV6-2 or TRBV6-3 and TRBJ2-7, with 9 positions matching TRBD2. Trimming cost V 5 bases and J 8 bases; bases outside gene matches: 7. Germline CDR1 reads MNHEY; CDR2 reads SVGEGT. This CDR3 comprises 13 residues. The chain's CDR3 is CASSTPAGGKQYF. CDR3 nucleotides: TGTGCCAGCAGTACCCCAGCGGGAGGAAAGCAGTACTTC.

The chain links TRBV11-2 to TRBJ2-2; D remains unclear. V was trimmed by 4 bases and J by 1 base, leaving 7 bases between them. Germline V gives CDR1 SGHAT, CDR2 FQNNGV. This CDR3 has 14 residues. In DNA, the CDR3 is TGTGCCAGCAGCTGGGCTCAGAACACCGGGGAGCTGTTTTTT. Translating gives CASSWAQNTGELFF. The whole variable domain, filled in from reference TRBV11-2 and TRBJ2-2, reads EAGVAQSPRYKIIEKRQSVAFWCNPISGHATLYWYQQILGQGPKLLIQFQNNGVVDDSQLPKDRFSAERLKGVDSTLKIQPAKLEDSAVYLCASSWAQNTGELFFGEGSRLTVL.

The V and J genes are TRBV19 and TRBJ2-2; TRBD2 is a possible D gene (5 bases). The CDR3 sequence is 16 residues long. CDR1 is LNHDA and CDR2 is SQIVND in the germline V gene (reference sequence). Trimming took off 9 bases at V and 1 base at J, with 18 bases between the two ends. The CDR3 coding sequence is TGTGCCAGCCTAGGCGGGCTAGCAGGGAACACCGGGGAGCTGTTTTTT. It codes for CASLGGLAGNTGELFF.

This clonotype came up a few times. The gene calls are TRBV21-1 and TRBJ2-2. TRBV21-1 counts as a pseudogene. The CDR3 loop spans 13 amino acids. The CDR3 region is CASSKEESGELFF. The CDR3 nucleotides read TGTGCCAGCAGCAAAGAAGAGTCCGGGGAGCTGTTTTTT.

The chain uses TRBV27 and TRBJ2-7; D gene uncertain. In germline, CDR1 is MNHEY, CDR2 SMNVEV (reference sequence). This CDR3 spans 14 amino acids. The germline V and J ends were trimmed by 5 bases and 0 bases, with 11 bases remaining between them. CDR3 region: CASSRTDSSYEQYF. CDR3 DNA: TGTGCCAGCAGTCGGACCGACTCCTCCTACGAGCAGTACTTC.

The chain is built from TRBV5-4 and TRBJ2-1; the D call may be TRBD1 or TRBD2 (5 bases each). Trimming left V 2 bases short and J 1 base short, with 13 bases between. The CDR3 has 16 residues. Germline V lookup: CDR1 SGHNT, CDR2 YYREEE (reference sequence). Here the CDR3 reads CASSLGGDGSYNEQFF. CDR3 DNA: TGTGCCAGCAGCTTAGGTGGGGACGGTTCCTACAATGAGCAGTTCTTC.

The J gene is TRBJ2-1, the V gene TRBV2; TRBD1 matches at 7 bases. Trimming at V came to 5 bases and at J to 10 bases, leaving 11 bases not matched to a gene. Germline V gene sequence: CDR1 SNHLY, CDR2 FYNNEI. CDR3 length: 14 amino acids. CDR3 sequence: CASSKSGQVGEQFF. The CDR3 region has the DNA TGTGCCAGCAGTAAAAGCGGACAGGTTGGAGAGCAGTTCTTC. The whole variable domain, filled in from reference TRBV2 and TRBJ2-1, reads EPEVTQTPSHQVTQMGQEVILRCVPISNHLYFYWYRQILGQKVEFLVSFYNNEISEKSEIFDDQFSVERPDGSNFTLKIRSTKLEDSAMYFCASSKSGQVGEQFFGPGTRLTVL.

This clonotype showed up just a few times. This chain connects TRBV9 to TRBJ1-6, with TRBD1 matching 8 bases. J lost 9 bases, V lost 2 bases, and 7 bases had no gene match. The CDR3 is 15 amino acids. CDR1 and CDR2 (germline): SGDLS, YYNGEE. The CDR3, as DNA: TGTGCCAGCAGCGTCTCGACAGGGGACGGTTCACCCCTCCACTTT. Protein sequence: CASSVSTGDGSPLHF.

This clonotype was seen many times. This chain joins TRBV7-8 and TRBJ2-3; a possible D gene is TRBD2 (6 bases). V lost 3 bases and J lost 2, with 12 bases in between. Looked up from germline, CDR1 is SGHVS and CDR2 is FQNEAQ. The CDR3 length is 15 residues. Here the CDR3 reads CASSFSGGTTDTQYF. The CDR3 bases are TGTGCCAGCAGCTTTTCTGGCGGGACCACAGATACGCAGTATTTT.

The chain couples TRBV6-5 to TRBJ1-2, with D unclear. Germline assignment: CDR1 MNHEY and CDR2 SVGAGI. The CDR3 has 12 residues. Trimming shortened V by 6 bases and J by 2 bases, and 7 bases separated the two germline ends. The CDR3 coding sequence is TGTGCCAGCAGCGAGTCGAACTATGGCTACACCTTC. Protein: CASSESNYGYTF.

V and J are TRBV24-1 and TRBJ2-4, with no clear D. There are 13 residues in the CDR3. CDR1 and CDR2 from the germline V gene are KGHDR and SFDVKD. V shed 3 bases and J shed 5 bases, with 7 bases lying between them. CDR3 sequence reads: CATSDGNQNIQYF. The DNA of the CDR3 is TGTGCCACCAGTGATGGGAATCAAAACATTCAGTACTTC.

This clonotype was seen a handful of times. V and J are TRBV20-1 and TRBJ2-3, with 7 bases lining up with TRBD2. V lost 5 bases, J lost 11 bases, and 7 bases stayed unmatched. The CDR3 has 11 amino acids. The germline V gene encodes CDR1 DFQATT and CDR2 SNEGSKA (reference sequence). DNA for the CDR3: TGCAGTGCTCTAGACGGGACTATGCAGTATTTT. Its protein product is CSALDGTMQYF.